What follows is one TCR beta chain and its context. Its antigen remains undetermined. One base away there is no much larger clone; base qualities are not given. Participants in the prospective study were aged about 18 to 89 years, lived in under 30 United States geographic areas, and enrolled through a virtual design. In the prospective study, participants were assigned to cohorts based on the clinical history participants reported in a screening survey and a study questionnaire. ImmuneRACE Cohort 3 recovered participants were defined by two consecutive negative NP/OP PCR tests, healthcare professional clearance, or symptom resolution. Mobile phlebotomists in the prospective study collected whole blood, serum and a nasopharyngeal or oropharyngeal swab from every participant. Participants in the prospective study had the option to provide additional blood draws and questionnaires over an approximately 2-month period. Before DNA extraction, prospective study blood samples were shipped either frozen or at room temperature.

This entry comes from a study of blood T cell repertoires in COVID-19 (dated by TCRdb to 2019 to 2021). For the study in its entirety: Samples from collaborators originated in the United States, Italy and Spain and spanned both the acute and convalescent phases of COVID-19. The material from the prospective study consisted of cDNA or gDNA derived from T cells, B-cell-depleted T cells, or PBMCs. Subjects who had been exposed to COVID-19, were actively infected with it, or had recovered from it provided the deeply sampled blood TCRbeta repertoires that made up the dataset. The repertoires were made available in a free public database intended to serve as a resource for research on the immune response to SARS-CoV-2. Samples were obtained from the ongoing ImmuneRACE study (first 160 participants) and from 1,000 to 1,500 subjects provided by 6 global collaborators. Nearly every sample came with metadata listing a de-identified subject ID, COVID-19 status, age in years and sex. HLA class I and class II types, where available, came from metadata supplied by the sample provider rather than from assay-based typing. General study outcomes and caveats: How much clinical and demographic metadata was included differed by source and by participant, and the metadata was provided uncurated.

V has 1 base trimmed and J has 10 bases trimmed; junction bases matching no gene number 4. The germline V gene provides CDR1 SGHTA and CDR2 FQGNSA. Reading from cysteine to phenylalanine, the CDR3 counts 13 amino acids. Only CDR3 DNA remains: 39 bases, in frame from the first base. TCRbeta CDR3 regions were amplified from genomic DNA using the immunoSEQ Assay, a bias-controlled multiplex PCR. Concerning the study's data processing: The number of nucleated cells in each sample was estimated by amplification of reference gene primers within the assay. To quantify the absolute abundance of each unique TCRbeta CDR3 rearrangement, sequence reads were collapsed and filtered. Productive Simpson clonality was computed per sample as the square root of Simpson's diversity index over productive rearrangements. Here the immuneACCESS table is served through TCRdb, limited to in-frame sequences with V and J called. Missing clones are a known gap in these copies; in checked studies unresolved V genes cover under half, and the rest lacks a known reason. The V and J calls and clone size come from that table; D and trimming were worked out from the DNA. This sample gives fewer than 500,000 clones in total; about nine tenths of them show up just once. The ten largest account for 0.7% of the sample.

The sequence is built from TRBV7-2 and TRBJ2-1, and TRBD1 matches 7 of the central bases. The sequenced sample consisted of PBMCs or T cells enriched from blood (not recorded which). This clonotype was obtained from a woman aged 18-29 years who had recovered from COVID-19. Here is the DNA: TGTGCCAGCAGCTTAGAGGGGGCAGAGGAGCAGTTCTTC. Its product reads: CASSLEGAEEQFF.